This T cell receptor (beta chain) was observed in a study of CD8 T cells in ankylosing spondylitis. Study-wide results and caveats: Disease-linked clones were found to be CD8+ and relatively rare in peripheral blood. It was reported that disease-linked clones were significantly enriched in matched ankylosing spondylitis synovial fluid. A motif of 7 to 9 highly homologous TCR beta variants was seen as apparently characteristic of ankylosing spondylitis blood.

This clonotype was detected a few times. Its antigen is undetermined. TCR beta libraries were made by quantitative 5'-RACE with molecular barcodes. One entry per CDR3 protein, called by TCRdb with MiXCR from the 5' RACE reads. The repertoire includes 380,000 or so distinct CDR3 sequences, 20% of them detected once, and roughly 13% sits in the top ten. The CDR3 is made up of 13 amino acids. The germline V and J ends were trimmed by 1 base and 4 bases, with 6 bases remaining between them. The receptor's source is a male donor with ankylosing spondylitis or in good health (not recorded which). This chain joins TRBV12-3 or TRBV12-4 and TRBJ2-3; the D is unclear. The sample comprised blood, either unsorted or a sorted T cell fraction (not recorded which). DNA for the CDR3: TGTGCCAGCAGTTTAGACAGACCAGATACGCAGTATTTT. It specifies CASSLDRPDTQYF.